This T cell receptor (beta chain) was observed in a study of neurological immune-mediated disorders. The germline V gene encodes CDR1 MNHEY and CDR2 SMNVEV (reference sequence). The germline V and J ends were trimmed by 3 bases and 7 bases, with 19 bases remaining between them. This CDR3 region has 15 residues. In TCRdb, the 5' RACE reads were re-called with MiXCR into one record per CDR3 protein. The profile shows about 76,000 distinct CDR3 sequences, 15% to 20% of them singletons. The healthy controls volunteered at a blood bank in Maryland, USA. There are many counts of this clonotype. This receptor was taken from a middle-aged woman in good health. The sequenced sample consisted of PBMCs. This chain links TRBV27 with TRBJ2-7, with unresolved D. The CDR3: CASSLVLRVAGEQYV. The CDR3 nucleotides read TGTGCCAGCAGTTTGGTCTTGCGAGTAGCTGGAGAGCAGTACGTC.